Following are 8 T cell receptor beta chains from one sample sequenced in a study of T cell responses to AZD1222 COVID-19 vaccine. Data came from immunoSEQ multiplex PCR; TCRdb stores just in-frame clones and leaves some out. This repertoire shows about 150,000 clones, roughly 92% found once; its top ten account for approximately 2.2%. The source material was peripheral blood, sampled on day 0 of AZD1222 vaccination. The receptors shown here come from an adult in good health.

The chain has TRBV11-2 and TRBJ1-1, with 8 bases aligning to TRBD1. Unmatched junction bases numbered 5, after V lost 4 bases and J lost 1 base. The CDR3 spans 15 residues. Germline loops: CDR1 SGHAT, CDR2 FQNNGV. The CDR3 coding sequence is TGTGCCAGCAGCTCCTGGACAGGGAAGAACACTGAAGCTTTCTTT. It yields the protein CASSSWTGKNTEAFF.

The chain is built from TRBV5-6 and TRBJ1-1; D gene unclear. This CDR3 has 14 residues. Trimming pared 2 bases from V and 6 bases from J, leaving 14 bases between. Germline CDR1 reads SGHDT; CDR2 reads YYEEEE. CDR3 DNA: TGTGCCAGCAGCTTATACGGCAGTGGGGCTGAAGCTTTCTTT. It specifies CASSLYGSGAEAFF.

The chain uses TRBV11-2 and TRBJ2-7; D possibly uses TRBD1 or TRBD2 (6 bases each). The CDR3 loop spans 13 amino acids. V gave up 5 bases and J gave up 7 bases, with 15 bases separating them. Germline V gene sequence: CDR1 SGHAT, CDR2 FQNNGV. CDR3 region: CASSPDSAGEQYF. For the CDR3, the DNA is TGTGCCAGCAGCCCGGACAGTGCGGGGGAGCAGTACTTC.

The V call is TRBV7-9, the J call TRBJ2-1, with D tentatively TRBD2 (5 bases). Trimming stripped 1 base from V and 9 bases from J, with 13 bases between. Germline V gives CDR1 SEHNR, CDR2 FQNEAQ (reference sequence). The CDR3 is made up of 14 amino acids. The CDR3 sequence is CASSLVLRGAEQFF. Here the CDR3 DNA reads TGTGCCAGCAGCTTAGTGCTACGGGGTGCTGAGCAGTTCTTC. Combining the CDR3 with reference TRBV7-9 and TRBJ2-1 gives the whole variable domain DTGVSQNPRHKITKRGQNVTFRCDPISEHNRLYWYRQTLGQGPEFLTYFQNEAQLEKSRLLSDRFSAERPKGSFSTLEIQRTEQGDSAMYLCASSLVLRGAEQFFGPGTRLTVL.

V is TRBV29-1 and J is TRBJ2-1; 10 nucleotides line up with TRBD2. Trimming cost V 1 base and J 15 bases; bases outside gene matches: 6. Germline-derived CDR1 and CDR2 are SQVTM and ANQGSEA. The CDR3 extends over 12 amino acids. The CDR3 loop reads CSVEGTSGLTFF. CDR3 nucleotides: TGCAGCGTTGAAGGGACTAGCGGTCTGACGTTCTTC.

This clone was seen a single time. The J gene is TRBJ2-1, the V gene TRBV6-5; 7 bases align to TRBD2. CDR1 MNHEY and CDR2 SVGAGI come from the germline V gene. V was clipped by 8 bases and J by 7 bases; unmatched bases: 14. The CDR3 is made up of 15 amino acids. CDR3: CASGKAGPTRNEQFF. DNA of the CDR3: TGTGCCAGCGGAAAAGCGGGACCTACGAGAAATGAGCAGTTCTTC.

In regard to this clone: A read error may produce the germline difference seen at one junction end. The chain joins TRBV6-5 to TRBJ1-2; no reliable D call. CDR1 and CDR2 from the germline V gene are MNHEY and SVGAGI. The CDR3 sequence is 16 residues long. CDR3 sequence: CASSYGGATKIYGYTF. The CDR3 coding sequence is TGTGCCAGTAGTTACGGTGGAGCAACGAAGATCTATGGCTACACCTTC.

V usage is TRBV18 and J usage is TRBJ1-3; D is ambiguous. The V and J ends lost 3 bases and 4 bases respectively, with 10 bases between them. There are 14 residues in the CDR3. CDR1 is KGHSH and CDR2 is LQKENI in the germline V gene. The CDR3: CASSPGSQGNTIYF. The CDR3 nucleotides read TGTGCCAGCTCACCCGGGAGTCAGGGAAACACCATATATTTT.